What follows are 23 T cell receptor beta chains derived from one specimen sequenced in a study of T cell repertoires in cytomegalovirus infection. TCRdb reprocessed the reads via MiXCR and lists one record per CDR3 protein. The data show fewer than 55,000 distinct CDR3 sequences, about 20% seen once. No cognate antigen is known for these TCRs. Sequenced material: CD8+ T cells from cultured PBMCs, taken from culture after CMV antigen stimulation. These TCRs come from a human donor in good health (CMV status not recorded). Some clones in this sample may be carry-over from other donors' samples.

In nucleotides, the CDR3 is TGTGCCAGCCCTCCGGGTTGGGCGCAGTCTGGAAACACCATATATTTT. It encodes CASPPGWAQSGNTIYF. The rearrangement joins TRBV12-3 or TRBV12-4 to TRBJ1-3, with D uncertain. The CDR3 runs 16 residues. V was pared by 8 bases and J by 1 base, with 18 bases between.

This clonotype came up a few times. The CDR3 region has the DNA TGTGCCAGTAGTCCCCGCGGGACAGGGAAAATCAACTATGGCTACACCTTC. Protein product: CASSPRGTGKINYGYTF. The chain joins TRBV19 to TRBJ1-2; 9 bases fit TRBD1. V trimming: 5 bases; J trimming: 2 bases; junction bases outside the gene matches: 12. The CDR3 has 17 amino acids. Germline V gene sequence: CDR1 LNHDA, CDR2 SQIVND (reference sequence). The whole variable domain, remainder taken from reference TRBV19 and TRBJ1-2, is DGGITQSPKYLFRKEGQNVTLSCEQNLNHDAMYWYRQDPGQGLRLIYYSQIVNDFQKGDIAEGYSVSREKKESFPLTVTSAQKNPTAFYLCASSPRGTGKINYGYTFGSGTRLTVV.

This clonotype was counted only a few times. The V call is TRBV7-8, the J call TRBJ1-1; 10 positions match TRBD1. The CDR3 extends over 17 amino acids. CDR1 is SGHVS, CDR2 FQNEAQ, per germline. V lost 2 bases and J lost 5; bases outside the gene matches: 11. The CDR3 DNA sequence: TGTGCCAGCAGCTTATCCGAGGACAGGGGGATTGAGACTGAAGCTTTCTTT. The encoded protein is CASSLSEDRGIETEAFF.

Comments on this clonotype: A read error is likely, as this CDR3 ends without the conserved phenylalanine or tryptophan. The gene calls are TRBV28 and TRBJ2-3; 9 positions match TRBD2. V trimming: 2 bases; J trimming: 4 bases; junction bases outside the gene matches: 4. In germline, CDR1 is MDHEN, CDR2 SYDVKM. The CDR3 runs 15 residues. The CDR3 nucleotides are TGTGCCAGCAGTTTAACTCTAGCGGGGTCAGATACGCAGTATTCT. It translates to CASSLTLAGSDTQYS.

This clonotype was detected a few times. The chain employs TRBV6-5 and TRBJ2-2, with D maybe TRBD2 (5 bases). V lost 2 bases and J 5 bases, leaving 15 bases between the germline ends. The CDR3 length is 16 residues. Per the germline V gene, CDR1 is MNHEY and CDR2 is SVGAGI. The CDR3 nucleotides are TGTGCCAGCAGTTACGGGGAGACATATCTAACCGGGGAGCTGTTTTTT. Encoded protein: CASSYGETYLTGELFF.

The V and J genes are TRBV7-6 and TRBJ1-1; perhaps TRBD1 as D (6 bases). V shed 7 bases and J shed 4 bases, with 19 bases lying between them. The CDR3 consists of 15 residues. The germline V gene has CDR1 SGHVS and CDR2 FNYEAQ. CDR3 coding DNA: TGTGCCAGCACCTCGACCTCAGGGGTTTCCACTGAAGCTTTCTTT. As protein: CASTSTSGVSTEAFF.

The gene calls are TRBV4-3 and TRBJ2-7, with TRBD1 as a possible D gene (5 bases). Germline CDR1 LGHNA, CDR2 YSLEER. This CDR3 comprises 14 residues. Trimming took 4 bases from V and 4 from J, leaving 14 bases between them. The CDR3 loop is CASSRGHPTYEQYF. DNA of the CDR3: TGCGCCAGCAGCCGCGGACACCCGACTTACGAGCAGTACTTC.

This clonotype has only a few counts. The chain uses TRBV7-2 and TRBJ1-2; perhaps TRBD1 as D (5 bases). Germline V gene sequence: CDR1 SGHTA, CDR2 FQGNSA. This CDR3 comprises 16 residues. V shed 1 base and J shed 2 bases, with 14 bases lying between them. CDR3 protein: CASSLGWAGGNYGYTF. CDR3 DNA: TGTGCCAGCAGCTTAGGTTGGGCTGGGGGGAACTATGGCTACACCTTC. The full variable domain, rest sourced from reference TRBV7-2 and TRBJ1-2, is GAGVSQSPSNKVTEKGKDVELRCDPISGHTALYWYRQSLGQGLEFLIYFQGNSAPDKSGLPSDRFSAERTGGSVSTLTIQRTQQEDSAVYLCASSLGWAGGNYGYTFGSGTRLTVV.

The sample holds a few counts of this clonotype. V and J are TRBV28 and TRBJ1-5, with 8 nucleotides matching TRBD1. J gave up 2 bases and V 5 bases, and 17 bases lay outside the gene matches. CDR1 is MDHEN and CDR2 is SYDVKM in the germline V gene. This CDR3 contains 19 residues. In DNA, the CDR3 is TGTGCCAGCAGTCCGCTCGTTCCACCGGACAGGGAAGGCAATCAGCCCCAGCATTTT. Translating gives CASSPLVPPDREGNQPQHF. The full variable domain, with the rest looked up from reference TRBV28 and TRBJ1-5, is DVKVTQSSRYLVKRTGEKVFLECVQDMDHENMFWYRQDPGLGLRLIYFSYDVKMKEKGDIPEGYSVSREKKERFSLILESASTNQTSMYLCASSPLVPPDREGNQPQHFGDGTRLSIL.

The chain has TRBV6-2 or TRBV6-3 and TRBJ2-3, with 9 bases matching TRBD2. The CDR3 has 17 amino acids. Trimming at V came to 4 bases and at J to 4 bases, leaving 12 bases not matched to a gene. In germline, CDR1 is MNHEY, CDR2 SVGEGT. The CDR3 protein is CASSSGPAGGPADTQYF. Written as DNA, the CDR3 is TGTGCCAGCAGTTCAGGACCCGCGGGGGGGCCGGCAGATACGCAGTATTTT.

The gene calls are TRBV15 and TRBJ1-1, with 7 bases identical to TRBD1. Germline trimming cut 5 bases from V and 1 base from J; bases unmatched to any gene: 7. The CDR3 totals 15 residues. CDR1 and CDR2 (germline): LNHNV, YYDKDF (reference sequence). The CDR3: CATSGQGESNTEAFF. CDR3 sequence (DNA): TGTGCCACCAGCGGCCAGGGGGAATCGAACACTGAAGCTTTCTTT.

This clonotype was recorded a few times. The rearrangement uses TRBV6-6 and TRBJ2-7; 7 bases line up with TRBD1. The CDR3 extends over 14 amino acids. V lost 1 base and J lost 3; bases outside the gene matches: 3. The germline gives CDR1 MNHNY, CDR2 SVGAGI (reference sequence). The CDR3 spells CASSYLGQVYEQYF. The CDR3 DNA reads as TGTGCCAGCAGTTACTTAGGACAGGTCTACGAGCAGTACTTC.

The V and J genes are TRBV4-3 and TRBJ2-3; D is unclear. The germline V gene has CDR1 LGHNA and CDR2 YSLEER. The CDR3 contains 17 residues. V dropped 0 bases and J dropped 2 bases, with 15 bases sitting between them. The CDR3 is CASSQDSRLATTDTQYF. CDR3 nucleotide sequence: TGCGCCAGCAGCCAAGACTCTAGACTGGCCACCACAGATACGCAGTATTTT.

J is TRBJ2-7 and V is TRBV12-3 or TRBV12-4, with a tentative D call TRBD1 (6 bases). The CDR3 runs 14 residues. Trimming took 3 bases from V and 1 from J, leaving 10 bases between them. The CDR3 reads CASSFQGTSYEQYF. CDR3 nucleotides: TGTGCCAGCAGTTTCCAGGGGACATCCTACGAGCAGTACTTC.

This clonotype was counted between two and nine times. The V call is TRBV7-9, the J call TRBJ2-5; a possible D gene is TRBD1 (6 bases). The ends were cut back, 5 bases at V and 2 bases at J, with 15 bases in the middle. Germline CDR1 SEHNR, CDR2 FQNEAQ (reference sequence). The CDR3 is 15 residues long. In DNA, the CDR3 is TGTGCCAGCAGCCCCGGGGTAGGGGGTCAAGAGACCCAGTACTTC. Its translation is CASSPGVGGQETQYF.

J is TRBJ2-2 and V is TRBV14, with no clear D. CDR3 size: 16 residues. Germline loops: CDR1 SGHDN, CDR2 FVKESK. The V gene lost 0 bases and the J gene lost 2 bases, with 10 bases spanning the gap. The CDR3 DNA reads as TGTGCCAGCAGCCAAGATGTTAACGTAAACACCGGGGAGCTGTTTTTT. It yields the protein CASSQDVNVNTGELFF.

This sequence joins TRBV7-6 and TRBJ1-4; D remains unclear. Trimming left V 1 base short and J 8 bases short, with 8 bases between. This CDR3 spans 13 amino acids. From germline, CDR1 is SGHVS and CDR2 FNYEAQ. CDR3 nucleotides: TGTGCCAGCAGCTTAGGGTCAGACGAAAAACTGTTTTTT. It codes for CASSLGSDEKLFF.

V gene TRBV14 combines with J gene TRBJ2-1; 9 nucleotides agree with TRBD1. Germline V lookup: CDR1 SGHDN, CDR2 FVKESK. CDR3 length equals 18 residues. The J segment lost 4 bases and the V segment lost 0 bases, leaving 10 bases of the junction unmatched. CDR3 DNA: TGTGCCAGCAGCCAAGACAAATTCCAGGACAGGGGTTACAATGAGCAGTTCTTC. Translated, it gives CASSQDKFQDRGYNEQFF.

The sample holds a few counts of this clonotype. The chain joins TRBV4-1 to TRBJ2-2, with 8 positions matching TRBD1. There are 16 residues in the CDR3. The germline V gene encodes CDR1 MGHRA and CDR2 YSYEKL. The V segment lost 4 bases and the J segment 2 bases; nucleotides outside the gene matches: 6. The CDR3 nucleotides read TGCGCCAGCAGCCCGGCAGGGGGCCACAACACCGGGGAGCTGTTTTTT. This sequence encodes CASSPAGGHNTGELFF.

This clonotype came up a few times. The chain uses TRBV7-9 and TRBJ1-1; TRBD1 agrees at 9 bases. V shed 5 bases, J shed 0 bases, and the junction held 1 base outside the gene matches. Germline loops: CDR1 SEHNR, CDR2 FQNEAQ (reference sequence). The CDR3 totals 14 residues. The CDR3 bases are TGTGCCAGCAGCCGGACAGGGGTGAACACTGAAGCTTTCTTT. As protein: CASSRTGVNTEAFF.

The sample holds a few counts of this clonotype. This chain uses TRBV12-3 or TRBV12-4 with TRBJ2-2, with TRBD2 matching over 7 bases. V shed 10 bases, J shed 3 bases, and the junction held 11 bases outside the gene matches. The CDR3 covers 15 residues. The CDR3 DNA follows: TGTGCCATCTCGGGGCAGGGAGGGGACACCGGGGAGCTGTTTTTT. Protein sequence: CAISGQGGDTGELFF.

This clonotype occurred a few times. The V and J genes are TRBV6-1 and TRBJ2-1; the D gene is possibly TRBD1 (5 bases). The CDR3 is 15 amino acids. Looked up from germline, CDR1 is MNHNS and CDR2 is SASEGT. V lost 10 bases and J 3 bases, leaving 19 bases between the germline ends. The CDR3 is CATLPRGRDYNEQFF. The DNA for the CDR3 is TGTGCCACACTACCCCGCGGCAGGGACTACAATGAGCAGTTCTTC.

A few counts support this clonotype. The chain employs TRBV6-2 or TRBV6-3 and TRBJ1-1; TRBD1 matches 11 bases. The CDR3 consists of 15 residues. Germline V CDR1 and CDR2: MNHEY, SVGEGT. V lost 2 bases to trimming and J lost 5 bases; unmatched junction nucleotides: 4. The CDR3 DNA follows: TGTGCCAGCAGTTACGGGACAGGGGGTTATACTGAAGCTTTCTTT. This codes for CASSYGTGGYTEAFF.